The rows below give T cell receptor beta chains drawn from one sample of a study of breast tumors, draining lymph nodes, adjacent tissues. TCRdb re-called the multiplex PCR reads through MiXCR, storing one row per CDR3 protein. The table has fewer than 80,000 distinct CDR3 sequences, around 43% seen once; the top ten hold almost 8.5%. What was sequenced was breast tumor tissue. These receptors were collected from a female donor with breast cancer. Some clones in this sample may be carry-over from other donors' samples. Both conserved end residues are part of each CDR3. The D gene is left open where the match is weak. Expanded clones are given a class, and other clones once, few, many or no size at all.

NA TRBJ2-7 medium-sized TRBV2 CASSGPSYEQYF TGTGCCAGCAGTGGTCCGTCCTACGAGCAGTACTTC
NA TRBJ1-6 NA TRBV30 CAWRQESSYNSPLHF TGTGCCTGGAGACAGGAGAGCTCCTATAATTCACCCCTCCACTTT
NA TRBJ1-4 NA TRBV7-2 CASSSATGEKLFF TGTGCCAGCAGCTCAGCCACAGGTGAAAAACTGTTTTTT
NA TRBJ1-2 many TRBV7-9 CASSPARGLENGYTF TGTGCCAGCAGCCCGGCCAGGGGTCTCGAGAATGGCTACACCTTC
TRBD1 TRBJ2-1 NA TRBV7-2 CASRRTGAFYNEQFF TGTGCCAGCAGAAGGACAGGGGCGTTCTACAATGAGCAGTTCTTC
TRBD2 TRBJ2-1 NA TRBV12-3/TRBV12-4 CASSFRGEGGQFF TGTGCCAGCAGTTTCCGGGGGGAAGGTGGGCAGTTCTTC
TRBD2 TRBJ2-1 many TRBV20-1 CSATGTSTSNEQFF TGCAGTGCTACCGGGACTAGCACTTCCAATGAGCAGTTCTTC
TRBD1 TRBJ2-7 once TRBV10-1 CASREGQDIIQSRNIYEQHF TGCGCCAGCAGAGAAGGACAGGACATAATCCAATCCCGGAATATCTACGAGCAGCACTTC
NA TRBJ2-2 many TRBV12-3/TRBV12-4 CASSFGSGGRAGELFF TGTGCCAGCAGTTTTGGCTCAGGGGGGAGAGCCGGGGAGCTGTTTTTT
TRBD1 TRBJ1-2 many TRBV6-6 CASSPLGTGYGYTF TGTGCCAGCAGTCCCCTCGGGACAGGGTATGGCTACACCTTC
NA TRBJ1-4 NA TRBV12-3/TRBV12-4 CASSLETGQTNEKLFF TGTGCCAGCAGTTTGGAGACAGGACAAACTAATGAAAAACTGTTTTTT
NA TRBJ1-5 medium-sized TRBV19 CASSSGVRQPQHF TGTGCCAGTAGTAGCGGGGTCCGTCAGCCCCAGCATTTT
NA TRBJ1-2 many TRBV6-5 CASKRDGRYYGGYTF TGTGCCAGCAAACGTGACGGCAGATACTATGGAGGCTACACCTTC
TRBD2 TRBJ2-7 NA TRBV5-6 CASRRLAGGTYEQYF TGTGCCAGCAGGAGACTAGCGGGGGGAACCTACGAGCAGTACTTC
NA TRBJ2-1 many TRBV7-9 CASSLDGQSSYNEQFF TGTGCCAGCAGCTTAGATGGGCAGAGCTCCTACAATGAGCAGTTCTTC
NA TRBJ2-1 NA TRBV7-9 CASSLAGEVHEQFF TGTGCCAGCAGCTTAGCGGGAGAAGTTCATGAGCAGTTCTTC
TRBD2 TRBJ2-3 NA TRBV7-7 CASSSGLAGVDTQYF TGTGCTAGCAGCTCGGGACTAGCGGGAGTTGATACGCAGTATTTT
TRBD2 TRBJ2-3 NA TRBV7-2 CASSFGLAGVGTQYF TGTGCCAGCAGCTTCGGACTAGCGGGAGTGGGTACGCAGTATTTT
NA TRBJ2-2 once TRBV7-5 CISVPEATRTSGELFF NA
NA TRBJ2-1 NA TRBV6-2/TRBV6-3 CASGEAGALTDEQFF TGTGCCAGCGGGGAAGCGGGTGCCTTAACGGATGAGCAGTTCTTC
TRBD1 TRBJ1-4 NA TRBV27 CASSLGGTGGATNEKLFF TGTGCCAGCAGTTTAGGCGGGACAGGGGGCGCAACTAATGAAAAACTGTTTTTT
TRBD1 TRBJ1-3 many TRBV15 CATSREDRYSGNTIYF TGTGCCACCAGCAGAGAGGACAGGTACTCTGGAAACACCATATATTTT
TRBD1 TRBJ1-4 many TRBV11-2 CASSPGQGEEKLFF TGTGCCAGCAGCCCGGGACAGGGGGAGGAAAAACTGTTTTTT
NA TRBJ1-2 many TRBV3-1 CASSPLRANYGYTF TGTGCCAGCAGCCCGCTTCGGGCCAACTATGGCTACACCTTC
TRBD1 TRBJ2-1 NA TRBV20-1 CGTSGGSYNEQFF TGCGGTACTTCAGGGGGCTCCTACAATGAGCAGTTCTTC
NA TRBJ1-3 many TRBV5-1 CASSSTNGNTIYF TGCGCCAGCAGCTCGACGAACGGAAACACCATATATTTT
NA TRBJ2-7 many TRBV28 CASSFYIYEQYF TGTGCCAGCAGTTTCTATATCTACGAGCAGTACTTC
NA TRBJ2-1 NA TRBV9 CASSGPDYNEQFF TGTGCCAGCAGCGGACCGGACTACAATGAGCAGTTCTTC
NA TRBJ2-1 NA TRBV29-1 CSLGEDNMQFF TGCAGCTTAGGGGAAGATAATATGCAGTTCTTC
TRBD1 TRBJ1-1 NA TRBV27 CASSGRGIDTEAFF TGTGCCAGCAGTGGCAGGGGGATCGACACTGAAGCTTTCTTT
NA TRBJ2-1 few TRBV4-2 CASSQETGTGEQFF TGTGCCAGCAGCCAAGAAACCGGCACGGGAGAGCAGTTCTTC
NA TRBJ2-2 NA TRBV7-3 CASSSEWGATGELFF TGTGCCAGCAGCTCGGAATGGGGGGCCACCGGGGAGCTGTTTTTT
NA TRBJ1-6 once TRBV27 CASSKSGGNSPLHF TGTGCCAGCAGTAAGAGCGGGGGTAATTCACCCCTCCACTTT
NA TRBJ2-7 NA TRBV24-1 CATSPAAGREQYF TGTGCCACCAGCCCTGCGGCGGGACGGGAGCAGTACTTC
TRBD1 TRBJ1-6 NA TRBV30 CAWKQRSTGLVLHF TGTGCCTGGAAACAACGATCGACAGGGTTGGTCCTCCACTTT
TRBD1 TRBJ1-3 many TRBV28 CASTLTGLRNTIYF TGTGCCAGCACGCTGACAGGGCTTCGCAACACCATATATTTT
TRBD2 TRBJ2-1 many TRBV29-1 CSAPGLGDNEQFF TGCAGCGCTCCGGGACTAGGAGACAATGAGCAGTTCTTC
NA TRBJ2-5 many TRBV5-6 CASSLAAVVKRPQYF TGTGCCAGCAGCTTGGCCGCGGTAGTAAAGAGACCCCAGTACTTC
TRBD2 TRBJ2-3 many TRBV10-3 CAIRPSGVSTDTQYF TGTGCCATCAGACCGAGCGGGGTTAGCACAGATACGCAGTATTTT
NA TRBJ2-2 NA TRBV7-9 CASGSLDGTARTGELFF TGTGCCAGCGGCTCCCTGGACGGGACGGCAAGGACCGGGGAGCTGTTTTTT
TRBD1 TRBJ2-6 many TRBV6-1 CASSPRDRGLYGANVLTF TGTGCCAGCAGTCCCCGGGACAGGGGGTTGTATGGGGCCAACGTCCTGACTTTC
NA TRBJ1-1 few TRBV3-1 CASSQSIGMNTEAFF TGTGCCAGCAGCCAATCGATAGGGATGAACACTGAAGCTTTCTTT
NA TRBJ1-1 many TRBV25-1 CASSTDRLNTEAFF TGTGCCAGCAGCACCGACAGGTTGAACACTGAAGCTTTCTTT
TRBD1 TRBJ2-7 NA TRBV7-9 CASSLDRDRNSYEQYF TGTGCCAGCAGCTTAGACCGGGACAGGAACTCCTACGAGCAGTACTTC
NA TRBJ2-3 many TRBV6-2/TRBV6-3 CASSYSKDTQYF TGTGCCAGCAGTTACTCGAAAGATACGCAGTATTTT
TRBD2 TRBJ2-3 many TRBV6-1 CASSASGGSSTDTQYF TGTGCCAGCAGTGCAAGCGGGGGATCTAGCACAGATACGCAGTATTTT
NA TRBJ1-1 few TRBV12-3/TRBV12-4 CASSLTGFTTEAFF TGTGCCAGCAGTCTAACAGGGTTTACCACTGAAGCTTTCTTT
NA TRBJ2-2 many TRBV6-2/TRBV6-3 CASRPGAANTGELFF TGTGCCAGCAGGCCCGGGGCAGCGAACACCGGGGAGCTGTTTTTT
NA TRBJ1-1 NA TRBV9 CASSSRGAEAFF TGTGCCAGCAGCTCTAGGGGTGCTGAAGCTTTCTTT
NA TRBJ1-1 NA TRBV7-2 CASSPYRDTEAFF TGTGCCAGCAGCCCCTACAGGGACACTGAAGCTTTCTTT